The 9 T cell receptor beta chains presented below share a single source sample, sequenced in a study of follicular helper T cells after annual influenza vaccination. Time point indicated: 2014-2015 season, pre-vaccination. Clones were read by immunoSEQ multiplex PCR, and TCRdb kept only the in-frame ones, dropping some. The sample lists 26,000 or so clones; approximately 81% were seen once. Here the sequenced sample was CXCR5+ CD38- circulating T follicular helper cells from blood, taken on the day of influenza vaccination. Regarding subset: circulating Tfh, non-naive CD4+CXCR5+PD-1+ (ICOS+CD38+ or ICOS-CD38-). The receptors were sampled from an adult who received the influenza vaccine.

The chain links TRBV14 to TRBJ2-7, with TRBD2 as a possible D gene (5 bases). The CDR3 sequence is 13 residues long. The V gene's germline CDR1 is SGHDN and CDR2 FVKESK. The V end was cut by 1 base, the J end by 7 bases, with 11 bases between. CDR3 bases: TGTGCCAGCAGCCAAGTCTGGACGGGAGAGCAGTACTTC. This encodes CASSQVWTGEQYF.

By frequency in the sample, this clone is medium-sized. The rearrangement uses TRBV27 and TRBJ1-2; a possible D gene is TRBD1 (5 bases). CDR1 MNHEY and CDR2 SMNVEV come from the germline V gene (reference sequence). This CDR3 is 13 amino acids long. V gave up 2 bases and J gave up 7 bases, with 11 bases separating them. The CDR3 coding sequence is TGTGCCAGCAGTTTACAGCGGGGCTCTGGCTACACCTTC. Amino acid sequence: CASSLQRGSGYTF.

The J gene is TRBJ2-7, the V gene TRBV6-5; a possible D gene is TRBD1 (5 bases). The V and J ends lost 2 bases and 3 bases respectively, with 14 bases between them. The CDR3 runs 15 residues. Germline V gene lookup returns CDR1 MNHEY and CDR2 SVGAGI. The chain's CDR3 is CASSYEAGYVYEQYF. DNA of the CDR3: TGTGCCAGCAGTTACGAAGCAGGGTATGTCTACGAGCAGTACTTC.

The gene calls are TRBV18 and TRBJ1-4; D is unresolved. Trimming removed 2 bases at V and 14 bases at J, with 18 bases between. Per germline, CDR1 KGHSH and CDR2 LQKENI. CDR3 length: 14 amino acids. This CDR3 is CASSPTQEDPLLFF. CDR3 coding DNA: TGTGCCAGCTCACCAACCCAGGAGGACCCCTTGCTGTTTTTT.

The chain combines TRBV6-4 with TRBJ1-1; D is possibly TRBD1 (5 bases). V was trimmed by 4 bases and J by 1 base, leaving 7 bases between them. Germline CDR1 MRHNA, CDR2 SNTAGT. The CDR3 sequence is 13 residues long. This chain's CDR3 is CASSVGENTEAFF. CDR3 DNA: TGTGCCAGCAGTGTAGGGGAGAACACTGAAGCTTTCTTT.

This clone turned up a few times. The genes are TRBV6-6 and TRBJ1-4, with 7 bases aligning to TRBD1. This CDR3 contains 14 residues. The V segment lost 5 bases and the J segment 6 bases; nucleotides outside the gene matches: 6. From germline, CDR1 is MNHNY and CDR2 SVGAGI (reference sequence). The CDR3 DNA follows: TGTGCCAGCAGTAGGGTAGGGGGCGATGAAAAACTGTTTTTT. This translates into CASSRVGGDEKLFF.

The genes are TRBV14 and TRBJ2-5; D might be TRBD1 (6 bases). The J call may not be correct, given that the DNA end is closer to TRBJ2-7. Germline V lookup: CDR1 SGHDN, CDR2 FVKESK. CDR3 length: 15 residues. CDR3 bases: TGTGCCAGCAGCCAATTGGGCAGGGGATTCAACGAGCAGTACTTC. Translating it yields CASSQLGRGFNEQYF.

The J gene is TRBJ2-5, the V gene TRBV6-9; D is ambiguous. Germline V CDR1 and CDR2: MNHGY, SVAAGI. V lost 11 bases and J 4 bases, leaving 8 bases between the germline ends. The CDR3 spans 10 residues. CDR3 loop: CAPLPETQYF. Written as DNA, the CDR3 is TGTGCCCCCCTCCCAGAGACCCAGTACTTC.

The chain carries TRBV27 and TRBJ2-3, with TRBD2 matching 11 bases. The germline V gene has CDR1 MNHEY and CDR2 SMNVEV (reference sequence). V lost 6 bases and J lost 7; bases outside the gene matches: 12. The CDR3 runs to 16 residues. Here the CDR3 DNA reads TGTGCCAGCAGCCTCCTTAGCGGGAGGGCCGGGAATACGCAGTATTTT. Protein: CASSLLSGRAGNTQYF.